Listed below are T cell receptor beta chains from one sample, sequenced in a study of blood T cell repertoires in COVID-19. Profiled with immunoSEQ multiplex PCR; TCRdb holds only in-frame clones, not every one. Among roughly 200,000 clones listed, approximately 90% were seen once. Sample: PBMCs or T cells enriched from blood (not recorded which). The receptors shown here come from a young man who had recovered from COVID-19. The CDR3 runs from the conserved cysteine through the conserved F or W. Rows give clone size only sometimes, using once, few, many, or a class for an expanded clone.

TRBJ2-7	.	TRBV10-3	CAIRTSGDEQYF
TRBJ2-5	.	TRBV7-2	CASSWWGRLEETQYF
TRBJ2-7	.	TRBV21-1	CASSKVPSAGSSYEQYF
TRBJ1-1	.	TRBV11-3	CASSLGAANTEAFF
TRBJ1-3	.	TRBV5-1	CASSMASSGNTIYF
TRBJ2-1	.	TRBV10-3	CAIRDRERDNEQFF
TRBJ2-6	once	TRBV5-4	CASSLVMYSGANVLTF
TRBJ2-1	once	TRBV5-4	CASSWLDNEQFF
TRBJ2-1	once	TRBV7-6	CASSPGTSGTRGEQFF
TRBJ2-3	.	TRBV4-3	CASSQAMTGGADTQYF
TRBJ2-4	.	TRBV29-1	CSVLGQGNIQYF
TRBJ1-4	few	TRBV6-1	CASSEGTGAEKLFF
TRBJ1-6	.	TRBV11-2	CASSLATLHF
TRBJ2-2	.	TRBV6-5	CASYLGGGTGELFF
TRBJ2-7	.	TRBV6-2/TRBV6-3	CASSYTGLADYEQYF
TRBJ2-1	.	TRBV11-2	CASSLALSGRGSYNEQFF
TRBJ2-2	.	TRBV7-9	CASSSREGTENTGELFF
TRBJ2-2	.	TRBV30	CAWTPDRAGGELFF
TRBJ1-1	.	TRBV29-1	CSVNNAQGAFTEAFF
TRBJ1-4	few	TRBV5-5	CASSLVGLANEKLFF
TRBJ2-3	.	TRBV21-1	CASSAQSGGNSTDTQYF
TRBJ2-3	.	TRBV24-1	CATSSVRGAADTQYF
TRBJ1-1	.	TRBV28	CASSSVVGADLGSTEAFF
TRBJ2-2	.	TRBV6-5	CASSPRHSGELFF
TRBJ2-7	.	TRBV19	CASSIRGQGAREQYF
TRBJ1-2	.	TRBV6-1	CASSERTVKERYGYTF
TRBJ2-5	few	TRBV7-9	CASSLVVTGNQETQYF
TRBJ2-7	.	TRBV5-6	CASSFAGLQYF
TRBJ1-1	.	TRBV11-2	CASSTYRGRTEAFF
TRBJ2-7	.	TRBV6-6	CASRPRSLSEQYF
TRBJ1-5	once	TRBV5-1	CASSPRGYSNQPQHF
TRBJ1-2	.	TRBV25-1	CASRRGQSNYGYTF
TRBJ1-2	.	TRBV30	CAWSGTGNPNYGYTF
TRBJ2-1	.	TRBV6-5	CASSQTSGGRGEQFF
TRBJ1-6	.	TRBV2	CASSQDRYSPLHF
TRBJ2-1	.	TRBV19	CASASGGDEQFF
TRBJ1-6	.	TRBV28	CASSLRGWGTAYNSPLHF
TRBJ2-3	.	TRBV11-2	CASSLRGQGPDTQYF
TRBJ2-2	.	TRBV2	CASSREGQLFTGELFF
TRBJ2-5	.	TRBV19	CASSIVPGQRQETQYF
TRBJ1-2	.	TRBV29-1	CSVPAQAYGYTF
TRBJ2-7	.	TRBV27	CASSLYGLVAYEQYF
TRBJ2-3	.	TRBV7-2	CASRQGPGSTDTQYF
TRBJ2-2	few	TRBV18	CASSPQTGSGELFF
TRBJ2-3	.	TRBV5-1	CASSLDSFYTDTQYF
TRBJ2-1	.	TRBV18	CASSPPSLAGPKQFF
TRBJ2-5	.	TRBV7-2	CASSPGGQGGETQYF
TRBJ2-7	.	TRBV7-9	CASSDSPEQYF
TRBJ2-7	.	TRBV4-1	CASSHNPGQAYSYEQYF
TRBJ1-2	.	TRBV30	CAWSSGNYGYTF
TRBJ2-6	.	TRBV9	CASSVQGLAGANSGANVLTF
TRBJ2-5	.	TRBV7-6	CASSSPFTGGQETQYF
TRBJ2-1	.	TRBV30	CAWSVTNRGTTHEQFF